Each of the 18 T cell receptor beta chains below was sequenced from the same sample in a study of control samples from healthy donors and cancer patients. Sequencing used immunoSEQ multiplex PCR; TCRdb keeps in-frame clones, though not all of them. The table lists some 410,000 clones, over 75% of them singletons. Sequencing was carried out using PBMCs. The receptors here all came from a middle-aged man with head and neck cancer.

This chain links TRBV6-5 with TRBJ1-5; maybe TRBD1 (5 bases). With 5 bases removed from V and 9 bases from J, the gap between germline ends came to 14 bases. Germline V CDR1 and CDR2: MNHEY, SVGAGI. The CDR3 has 13 amino acids. As DNA, the CDR3 is TGTGCCAGCAGTCCCGGGGCGCACTGGCCCCAGCATTTT. It is translated as CASSPGAHWPQHF.

This clone was picked up one time. The V gene is TRBV18, the J gene TRBJ2-1, with D unresolved. Germline V CDR1 and CDR2: KGHSH, LQKENI. Trimming shortened V by 2 bases and J by 9 bases, and 11 bases separated the two germline ends. The CDR3 consists of 13 residues. In DNA form, the CDR3 reads TGTGCCAGCTCACCAGACCTAGATGCTGAGCAGTTCTTC. Translated: CASSPDLDAEQFF.

The chain combines TRBV6-6 with TRBJ1-1; the D is unclear. Germline V lookup: CDR1 MNHNY, CDR2 SVGAGI (reference sequence). The ends were cut back, 1 base at V and 2 bases at J, with 5 bases in the middle. The length of the CDR3 is 13 residues. Here the CDR3 DNA reads TGTGCCAGCAGTTACTTTAGTAACACTGAAGCTTTCTTT. Amino acids: CASSYFSNTEAFF.

This chain links TRBV5-6 with TRBJ1-5; a possible D gene is TRBD1 (6 bases). This CDR3 spans 14 amino acids. V shed 5 bases and J shed 7 bases, with 16 bases lying between them. Germline CDR1 and CDR2: SGHDT and YYEEEE. DNA of the CDR3: TGTGCCAGCAGTAGTGGGGGGGCTGGACAGCCCCAGCATTTT. Protein sequence: CASSSGGAGQPQHF. Full variable domain (outside the CDR3, taken from reference TRBV5-6 and TRBJ1-5): DAGVTQSPTHLIKTRGQQVTLRCSPKSGHDTVSWYQQALGQGPQFIFQYYEEEERQRGNFPDRFSGHQFPNYSSELNVNALLLGDSALYLCASSSGGAGQPQHFGDGTRLSIL.

The chain couples TRBV19 to TRBJ2-5; D possibly corresponds to TRBD1 (6 bases). Germline CDR1 and CDR2: LNHDA and SQIVND (reference sequence). The V end was cut by 4 bases, the J end by 5 bases, with 14 bases between. This CDR3 has 14 amino acids. For the CDR3, the DNA is TGTGCCAGTAGTACGGCAGGGGTTGGGGAGACCCAGTACTTC. Amino acids: CASSTAGVGETQYF.

The V gene is TRBV5-6, the J gene TRBJ1-1; D remains unclear. Germline lookup yields CDR1 SGHDT and CDR2 YYEEEE. V was pared by 1 base and J by 3 bases, with 4 bases between. The CDR3 covers 12 residues. CDR3 DNA sequence: TGTGCCAGCAGCTTGCGAGACACTGAAGCTTTCTTT. It encodes CASSLRDTEAFF.

The J gene is TRBJ2-1, the V gene TRBV11-3; D remains ambiguous. CDR1 and CDR2 (germline): SGHNT, YENEEA. CDR3 size: 13 residues. Trimming pared 4 bases from V and 5 bases from J, leaving 9 bases between. CDR3 in amino acids: CASSSVGDNEQFF. The CDR3, as DNA: TGTGCCAGCAGCTCGGTTGGGGACAATGAGCAGTTCTTC. The variable domain in full, with the rest retrieved from reference TRBV11-3 and TRBJ2-1, is EAGVVQSPRYKIIEKKQPVAFWCNPISGHNTLYWYLQNLGQGPELLIRYENEEAVDDSQLPKDRFSAERLKGVDSTLKIQPAELGDSAVYLCASSSVGDNEQFFGPGTRLTVL.

The V call is TRBV28, the J call TRBJ2-5, with D hard to call. Germline CDR1 reads MDHEN; CDR2 reads SYDVKM. V shed 4 bases and J shed 0 bases, with 12 bases lying between them. This CDR3 has 15 residues. The CDR3 region has the DNA TGTGCCAGCAGTTCACGATCGACGTACCAAGAGACCCAGTACTTC. Translating it yields CASSSRSTYQETQYF.

The chain employs TRBV27 and TRBJ2-1, with a possible D match to TRBD1 (6 bases). Trimming removed 5 bases at V and 4 bases at J, with 12 bases between. Germline CDR1 and CDR2: MNHEY and SMNVEV (reference sequence). CDR3 length: 14 residues. The CDR3, as DNA: TGTGCCAGCAGTACCTCGGACAGATACAATGAGCAGTTCTTC. The encoded protein is CASSTSDRYNEQFF.

The J gene is TRBJ2-1, the V gene TRBV24-1, with 12 positions matching TRBD2. The ends lost 5 bases at V and 7 bases at J; junction bases unmatched: 14. Looked up from germline, CDR1 is KGHDR and CDR2 is SFDVKD. The length of the CDR3 is 18 residues. CDR3 nucleotide sequence: TGTGCCACCAGTGGGCCCTCCCGGGCTAGCGGGAGGGAGAATGAGCAGTTCTTC. Protein product: CATSGPSRASGRENEQFF.

Here the CDR3 reads CASSRPGHLNSPLHF. The CDR3 region has the DNA TGTGCCAGCAGTCGACCGGGACACCTTAATTCACCCCTCCACTTT. This chain links TRBV6-5 with TRBJ1-6; TRBD1 might be the D (6 bases). V lost 5 bases and J lost 6, with 14 bases in between. Germline assignment: CDR1 MNHEY and CDR2 SVGAGI. The CDR3 loop spans 15 amino acids.

The chain couples TRBV5-1 to TRBJ1-1; TRBD1 is a possible D gene (5 bases). The germline CDR1 and CDR2 sequences are SGHRS and YFSETQ. V was shortened by 0 bases and J by 0 bases, with 12 bases between the two germline ends. The CDR3 covers 16 residues. CDR3 bases: TGCGCCAGCAGCTTGGTGGGGACTCACTTGAACACTGAAGCTTTCTTT. This translates into CASSLVGTHLNTEAFF.

CDR3 sequence (DNA): TGTGCCAGCGGGAGTCCGGCGGGAGGGCATCACGAGCAGTACTTC. It yields the protein CASGSPAGGHHEQYF. The chain recombines TRBV7-8 with TRBJ2-7, with 9 positions matching TRBD2. Germline CDR1 and CDR2: SGHVS and FQNEAQ. V trimming: 8 bases; J trimming: 5 bases; junction bases outside the gene matches: 13. The CDR3 totals 15 residues. The complete variable domain, with remaining parts taken from reference TRBV7-8 and TRBJ2-7, reads GAGVSQSPRYKVAKRGQDVALRCDPISGHVSLFWYQQALGQGPEFLTYFQNEAQLDKSGLPSDRFFAERPEGSVSTLKIQRTQQEDSAVYLCASGSPAGGHHEQYFGPGTRLTVT.

This chain links TRBV6-6 with TRBJ1-2; 9 positions match TRBD1. CDR1 is MNHNY and CDR2 is SVGAGI in the germline V gene (reference sequence). The CDR3 covers 13 residues. J gave up 2 bases and V 9 bases, and 4 bases lay outside the gene matches. As DNA, the CDR3 is TGTGCCAGTGATACAGGGGGCAACTATGGCTACACCTTC. The encoded protein is CASDTGGNYGYTF.

The CDR3 DNA reads TGTGCCAGCAGCCAAGAGGGACCGGGACAGTCTTACGAGCAGTACTTC. Translating it yields CASSQEGPGQSYEQYF. The V call is TRBV4-2, the J call TRBJ2-7, with 7 bases aligning to TRBD1. Per the germline V gene, CDR1 is LGHNA and CDR2 is YNFKEQ. V was clipped by 0 bases and J by 4 bases; unmatched bases: 9. This CDR3 is 16 amino acids long.

The V gene is TRBV28, the J gene TRBJ1-5, with D hard to call. Germline-derived CDR1 and CDR2 are MDHEN and SYDVKM. CDR3 length: 14 residues. V lost 8 bases, J lost 2 bases, and 13 bases lay in between. The CDR3, as DNA: TGTGCCAGCTCCTCCCTGGAGGGCAATCAGCCCCAGCATTTT. Translated: CASSSLEGNQPQHF.

The CDR3, as DNA: TGTGCCAGTAGTGAAGGCAGGTACGGCTACACCTTC. As protein: CASSEGRYGYTF. This chain connects TRBV19 to TRBJ1-2; no clear D. The CDR3 sequence is 12 residues long. Deletions cut 5 bases from V and 8 bases from J, with 12 bases between. CDR1 and CDR2 (germline): LNHDA, SQIVND (reference sequence). Based on the CDR3 plus reference TRBV19 and TRBJ1-2, the full variable domain is DGGITQSPKYLFRKEGQNVTLSCEQNLNHDAMYWYRQDPGQGLRLIYYSQIVNDFQKGDIAEGYSVSREKKESFPLTVTSAQKNPTAFYLCASSEGRYGYTFGSGTRLTVV.

The J gene is TRBJ2-2, the V gene TRBV7-9, with D perhaps matching TRBD1 or TRBD2 (5 bases each). The length of the CDR3 is 15 residues. V lost 5 bases to trimming and J lost 4 bases, with 14 bases between them. The germline gives CDR1 SEHNR, CDR2 FQNEAQ (reference sequence). CDR3 bases: TGTGCCAGCAGCCCCAGAGGGGAGAGCACCGGGGAGCTGTTTTTT. Its translation is CASSPRGESTGELFF.